One and the same sample provided the 22 T cell receptor beta chains below, sequenced in a study of human versus mouse CDR3 diversity and MHC coevolution. The table came from immunoSEQ multiplex PCR; TCRdb's copy has only in-frame clones and leaves some out. The sample contains about 60,000 clones, 85% to 95% of which appear only once. Specimen: naive CD4+ T cells from blood. Subset noted: CD45RO-negative CD62L-positive naive CD4 T cells. These receptors were collected from a person between 55 and 69 years old in good health.

The gene calls are TRBV5-1 and TRBJ2-2; perhaps TRBD2 as D (7 bases). Germline lookup yields CDR1 SGHRS and CDR2 YFSETQ. This CDR3 contains 20 residues. V was clipped by 0 bases and J by 3 bases, with 24 bases between them. CDR3 in DNA: TGCGCCAGCAGCTTGGCCCCCTGGGGGGCGGGAGCGTCGGACACCGGGGAGCTGTTTTTT. It specifies CASSLAPWGAGASDTGELFF.

This clone has only a few counts. V gene TRBV10-3 combines with J gene TRBJ1-1; D perhaps matches TRBD1 (6 bases). The CDR3 runs 13 residues. In germline, CDR1 is ENHRY, CDR2 SYGVKD. Trimming left V 11 bases short and J 1 base short, with 14 bases between. CDR3 loop: CAVQGFTNTEAFF. As DNA, the CDR3 is TGTGCCGTCCAGGGGTTCACGAACACTGAAGCTTTCTTT.

The CDR3 region is CASSGTSGRGWTDTQYF. For the CDR3, the DNA is TGTGCCAGCAGCGGGACTAGCGGGAGGGGCTGGACAGATACGCAGTATTTT. The chain links TRBV9 to TRBJ2-3; TRBD2 aligns across 15 bases. Germline CDR1 and CDR2: SGDLS and YYNGEE. CDR3 size: 17 residues. Germline trimming cut 3 bases from V and 3 bases from J; bases unmatched to any gene: 5.

The chain couples TRBV27 to TRBJ1-2; tentative D call: TRBD1 (5 bases). This CDR3 has 14 amino acids. CDR1 and CDR2 (germline): MNHEY, SMNVEV (reference sequence). V was cut by 6 bases and J by 8 bases, with 19 bases left in between. CDR3 residues: CASSRSGGGEGYTF. The CDR3 nucleotides read TGTGCCAGCAGCCGGTCCGGGGGGGGAGAAGGCTACACCTTC.

This clone was observed a single time. The DNA for the CDR3 is TGTGCCAGCAGTGAACCGGGACAGGGGGCCTACGAGCAGTACTTC. Amino acid sequence: CASSEPGQGAYEQYF. V usage is TRBV2 and J usage is TRBJ2-7, with 11 bases that match TRBD1. V trimming: 2 bases; J trimming: 2 bases; junction bases outside the gene matches: 2. The CDR3 is made up of 15 amino acids. The germline V gene encodes CDR1 SNHLY and CDR2 FYNNEI.

V and J are TRBV2 and TRBJ1-1, with TRBD1 matching 11 bases. V lost 5 bases to trimming and J lost 6 bases; unmatched junction nucleotides: 5. CDR3 length equals 14 residues. Germline lookup yields CDR1 SNHLY and CDR2 FYNNEI. The chain's CDR3 is CASSPGTGGAEAFF. The CDR3 bases are TGTGCCAGCAGTCCCGGGACAGGGGGTGCTGAAGCTTTCTTT.

The V gene is TRBV5-6, the J gene TRBJ2-7; 7 bases align to TRBD2. J was trimmed by 3 bases and V by 1 base; bases with no gene match: 7. This CDR3 spans 15 amino acids. CDR1 and CDR2 (germline): SGHDT, YYEEEE. The CDR3 region is CASSLFQAGVYEQYF. The DNA of the CDR3 is TGTGCCAGCAGCTTGTTTCAGGCGGGAGTCTACGAGCAGTACTTC.

This clone appeared once. The chain uses TRBV18 and TRBJ2-1, with 7 bases fitting TRBD2. CDR1 and CDR2 (germline): KGHSH, LQKENI. The length of the CDR3 is 16 residues. J was trimmed by 2 bases and V by 3 bases; bases with no gene match: 7. CDR3 sequence reads: CASSPQAGLPYNEQFF. CDR3 bases: TGTGCCAGCTCACCGCAAGCGGGGCTGCCCTACAATGAGCAGTTCTTC.

The genes are TRBV11-2 and TRBJ2-5, with a tentative D call TRBD1 (5 bases). Trimming stripped 6 bases from V and 4 bases from J, with 9 bases between. The CDR3 runs 12 residues. Germline V gives CDR1 SGHAT, CDR2 FQNNGV. The CDR3 protein is CASSLGAETQYF. The CDR3 coding sequence is TGTGCCAGCAGTCTAGGGGCAGAGACCCAGTACTTC.

V is TRBV5-1 and J is TRBJ2-1; D uncertain. CDR3 length equals 12 residues. Trimming left V 0 bases short and J 7 bases short, with 5 bases between. Germline V gene sequence: CDR1 SGHRS, CDR2 YFSETQ. For the CDR3, the DNA is TGCGCCAGCAGCTTGGGGCAGAATGAGCAGTTCTTC. Protein: CASSLGQNEQFF.

This chain links TRBV28 with TRBJ2-7; 8 bases map to TRBD1. This CDR3 comprises 15 residues. The germline CDR1 and CDR2 sequences are MDHEN and SYDVKM. The ends lost 7 bases at V and 2 bases at J; junction bases unmatched: 10. DNA of the CDR3: TGTGCCAGCACTAAGAACCCGGGACAGGCCTACGAGCAGTACTTC. It yields the protein CASTKNPGQAYEQYF.

The chain uses TRBV15 and TRBJ2-5; TRBD1 agrees at 10 bases. The J call may be mistaken, given a closer DNA end match to TRBJ2-7. Germline values: CDR1 LNHNV, CDR2 YYDKDF (reference sequence). This CDR3 has 15 residues. The CDR3 DNA reads as TGTGCCACCAGCAGGTCGACAGGGGGCGCGTACGAGCAGTACTTC. Its protein product is CATSRSTGGAYEQYF.

The chain combines TRBV14 with TRBJ2-3, with a tentative D call TRBD1 (6 bases). This CDR3 contains 14 residues. From germline, CDR1 is SGHDN and CDR2 FVKESK. V dropped 0 bases and J dropped 4 bases, with 8 bases sitting between them. The CDR3 region is CASSQDPGADTQYF. DNA for the CDR3: TGTGCCAGCAGCCAAGATCCAGGGGCAGATACGCAGTATTTT.

The genes are TRBV18 and TRBJ2-5; D may be TRBD2 (6 bases). Germline CDR1 and CDR2: KGHSH and LQKENI. This CDR3 comprises 12 residues. Trimming pared 2 bases from V and 11 bases from J, leaving 12 bases between. The DNA of the CDR3 is TGTGCCAGCTCACCAGCCTCGGGAGAGCAGTACTTC. Its protein is CASSPASGEQYF.

This chain joins TRBV29-1 and TRBJ1-1; D gene ambiguous. This CDR3 region has 13 residues. V was cut by 3 bases and J by 8 bases, with 16 bases left in between. Per germline, CDR1 SQVTM and CDR2 ANQGSEA. CDR3: CSVEASGNSEAFF. CDR3 coding DNA: TGCAGCGTTGAGGCGTCAGGAAATTCAGAAGCTTTCTTT.

This clone was seen only once. V usage is TRBV6-1 and J usage is TRBJ2-7; the D gene is possibly TRBD1 (5 bases). V was cut by 6 bases and J by 3 bases, with 15 bases left in between. The germline V gene encodes CDR1 MNHNS and CDR2 SASEGT. The length of the CDR3 is 14 residues. The CDR3 DNA reads TGTGCCAGCAGAACCGAAACAGGCCACTACGAGCAGTACTTC. Translation gives CASRTETGHYEQYF.

V is TRBV4-1 and J is TRBJ2-7, with D hard to call. V gave up 2 bases and J gave up 0 bases, with 17 bases separating them. The CDR3 consists of 17 residues. In germline, CDR1 is MGHRA, CDR2 YSYEKL. CDR3 sequence (DNA): TGCGCCAGCAGCCAATACTTTCAGCGCGACCTCTCCTACGAGCAGTACTTC. Its protein product is CASSQYFQRDLSYEQYF.

The rearrangement uses TRBV30 and TRBJ1-4; 7 bases align to TRBD1. V trimming: 1 base; J trimming: 8 bases; junction bases outside the gene matches: 10. The CDR3 extends over 15 amino acids. Germline V CDR1 and CDR2: GTSNPN, SVGIG (reference sequence). The CDR3 region has the DNA TGTGCCTGGAGTGGCCGGAGGGGGCGGATGGAAAAACTGTTTTTT. Protein product: CAWSGRRGRMEKLFF.

The J gene is TRBJ2-3, the V gene TRBV14; tentatively, D is TRBD2 (6 bases). V lost 5 bases to trimming and J lost 2 bases, with 14 bases between them. Germline V gene lookup returns CDR1 SGHDN and CDR2 FVKESK. This CDR3 is 15 amino acids long. The chain's CDR3 is CASSYSGGATDTQYF. In DNA form, the CDR3 reads TGTGCCAGCAGCTATAGCGGAGGCGCCACAGATACGCAGTATTTT.

The rearrangement joins TRBV27 to TRBJ1-5; D gene unclear. The CDR3 length is 15 residues. Trimming took 2 bases from V and 2 from J, leaving 10 bases between them. CDR1 is MNHEY, CDR2 SMNVEV, per germline (reference sequence). CDR3 nucleotide sequence: TGTGCCAGCAGTTTAGGCCCGTTGGGCAATCAGCCCCAGCATTTT. This sequence encodes CASSLGPLGNQPQHF.

The count of this clone is one. The chain couples TRBV11-2 to TRBJ2-2; 9 nucleotides align to TRBD2. In germline, CDR1 is SGHAT, CDR2 FQNNGV. Trimming cost V 5 bases and J 7 bases; bases outside gene matches: 8. The length of the CDR3 is 15 residues. This chain's CDR3 is CASSGVAGGVGELFF. Here the CDR3 DNA reads TGTGCCAGCAGCGGCGTTGCGGGGGGGGTCGGGGAGCTGTTTTTT.

This clone has only one observation. The J gene is TRBJ2-3, the V gene TRBV5-1; TRBD2 agrees at 8 bases. This CDR3 contains 14 residues. Looked up from germline, CDR1 is SGHRS and CDR2 is YFSETQ. Losses at the gene ends were 2 bases for V and 6 bases for J; bases not matched to a gene: 5. CDR3: CASSLAGVGDTQYF. The DNA of the CDR3 is TGCGCCAGCAGCTTAGCGGGAGTAGGGGATACGCAGTATTTT.